This T cell receptor beta chain was obtained from a study of T cells in Graves' hyperthyroidism and ophthalmopathy. This clonotype was counted a few times. Isolation of PBMCs was performed on around 9.8 ml fresh peripheral blood. Deletions cut 4 bases from V and 2 bases from J, with 13 bases between. This CDR3 has 15 residues. From RNA transcripts, TCR beta CDR3 regions were amplified. First-round RT-PCR with HTBI primers amplified the TCR CDR3 region. Each CDR3 protein is one row after TCRdb ran MiXCR on the multiplex PCR reads. The data contain some 740,000 distinct CDR3 sequences, 14% of them seen just once; the ten biggest clones take up 10%.

J is TRBJ2-3 and V is TRBV12-3 or TRBV12-4; D may be TRBD2 (7 bases). The clonotype was recovered from a woman between 18 and 29 years old with Graves' hyperthyroidism. Sequenced input: blood. CDR3 in amino acids: CASSSWGGYTDTQYF. CDR3 nucleotide sequence: TGTGCCAGCAGTTCATGGGGGGGCTACACAGATACGCAGTATTTT.